The TCR beta chain described here comes from a study of shared clonotypes between healthy human individuals. Profiled with immunoSEQ multiplex PCR; TCRdb holds only in-frame clones, not every one. Of roughly 2.2 million clones in the sample, more than 80% were seen once. Findings and caveats of the study: Compared with memory subsets, naive subsets generally had larger estimated richness. Some clonotypes were shared by all four sorted-subset donors, while others were not shared. The non-shared ones had lower generation probabilities than the shared ones.

All donors qualified as healthy HIV-negative adults and had experienced no recent acute infections or vaccinations. Trimming left V 4 bases short and J 4 bases short, with 10 bases between. The V gene's germline CDR1 is SNHLY and CDR2 FYNNEI. CDR3 length: 13 residues. Comment on this clone: No antigen is known for it.

The sequenced sample was naive CD4+ T cells from PBMCs. Documented subset: CD45RA+ positively selected. The chain carries TRBV2 and TRBJ2-5; the D gene is possibly TRBD1 (5 bases). The receptor was isolated from a man between 18 and 29 years old in good health. Some clones in this sample may be carry-over from other donors' samples. The CDR3 nucleotides read TGTGCCAGCAGTGGGCAGGGTCTAGAGACCCAGTACTTC. Its protein product is CASSGQGLETQYF. The variable domain in full, with the rest retrieved from reference TRBV2 and TRBJ2-5, is EPEVTQTPSHQVTQMGQEVILRCVPISNHLYFYWYRQILGQKVEFLVSFYNNEISEKSEIFDDQFSVERPDGSNFTLKIRSTKLEDSAMYFCASSGQGLETQYFGPGTRLLVL.